This T cell receptor (beta chain) was captured in a study of shared clonotypes between healthy human individuals. Samples underwent the assay at deep level. Clones were sequenced by immunoSEQ multiplex PCR, and TCRdb holds only the in-frame ones, with some missing. The profile shows 1,500,000 or so clones, roughly 98.5% of them singletons. Germline CDR1 SGHAT, CDR2 FQNNGV. This CDR3 contains 13 residues. Trimming cost V 6 bases and J 3 bases, with 12 bases left between them. Source material: naive CD4+ T cells sorted from blood. The sample's subset: CD45RA+ positively selected. This receptor was obtained from a man under 40 in good health. V is TRBV11-2 and J is TRBJ2-7, with D possibly matching TRBD1 (5 bases). The CDR3 coding sequence is TGTGCCAGCAGTAAGACAGAAGGCTACGAGCAGTACTTC. Its translation is CASSKTEGYEQYF.